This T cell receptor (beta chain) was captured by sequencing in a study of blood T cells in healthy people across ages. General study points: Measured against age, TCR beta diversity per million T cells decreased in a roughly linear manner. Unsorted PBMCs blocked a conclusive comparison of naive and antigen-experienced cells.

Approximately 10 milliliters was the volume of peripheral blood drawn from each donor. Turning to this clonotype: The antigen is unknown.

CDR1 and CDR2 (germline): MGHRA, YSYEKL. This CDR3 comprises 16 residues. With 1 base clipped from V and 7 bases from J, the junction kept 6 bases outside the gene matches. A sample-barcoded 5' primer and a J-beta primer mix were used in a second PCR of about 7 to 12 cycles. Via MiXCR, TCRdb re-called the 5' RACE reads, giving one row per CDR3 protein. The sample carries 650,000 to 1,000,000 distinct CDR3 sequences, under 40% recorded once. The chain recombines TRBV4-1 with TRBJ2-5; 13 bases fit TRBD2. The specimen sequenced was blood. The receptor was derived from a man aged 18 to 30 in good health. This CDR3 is CASSQGGTSGTGTQYF. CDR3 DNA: TGCGCCAGCAGCCAAGGGGGGACTAGCGGGACGGGGACCCAGTACTTC.